This TCR beta chain was documented in a study of cytomegalovirus exposure and HLA in healthy donors (TCRdb year 2017). In the study overall: According to an earlier analysis of 550 to 750 of the donors, 200 million or so T cells yielded 95 million to 140 million unique TCR beta sequences and about 300 Gb of sequence data. To predict cytomegalovirus infection status, the study combined high-throughput TCR immunosequencing, statistical association of individual TCRs with disease status, and machine learning. Alongside the repertoire data, information on donor age, sex, ethnicity and CMV serostatus was compiled. The T cell repertoires of about 700 subjects were profiled by immunosequencing and related to cytomegalovirus serostatus. The later analysis used no new phenotypic data to find candidate immune exposures, relying instead on TCR beta sequences and their occurrence across donors. Of the roughly 400 genotyped donors, less than 85% were placed in the genetic ancestry cluster associated with self-reported Caucasian donors. In a later analysis, previously published TCR beta repertoires from about 670 donors were re-analyzed and high-resolution HLA genotyping was added so that TCR occurrence patterns could be studied. The study was designed to test whether signatures of past pathogen exposure could be identified by cataloging public T cell receptors. The number of typed donors differed by locus: about 629-630 for A, B, C, DRB1 and DQB1; approximately 520 for DQA1; approximately 600 for DPA1; and some 470 for DPB1. Both class I and class II loci were covered by HLA typing, at four-digit resolution. A later genetic analysis took genome-wide SNP genotypes for about 55% of the roughly 670 donors and used that subset as a discovery cohort. Roughly 300 gigabases of sequencing data and tens of millions of unique TCR sequences were included in an early release covering over 600 HLA-typed donors. An earlier analysis of 500 to 750 of the donors applied high-throughput TCR beta sequencing to assess whether each TCR beta V gene segment acted as functional or pseudogenic. Because of strong linkage in the cohort, five DR-DQ haplotypes were treated as single units for association and clustering. In addition to the first cohort of 650 to 750 subjects, a separate validation cohort of approximately 120 different subjects was used. Among 300 to 450 genotyped donors of the cohort, an average of about 240,000 unique TCR beta nucleotide sequences were sequenced per donor, roughly a sixth of them non-productive. Every repertoire in the discovery cohort had been generated on one and the same sequencing platform. Study-level results and caveats: A later analysis found that HLA-associated TCR beta chains were more clonally expanded and had lower generation probabilities than equally common non-associated chains. A further reported finding was that TCR beta sequences accurately predicted the HLA-A and HLA-B alleles for most subjects in the first cohort. In a later analysis, 16,951 TCR beta sequences were associated with specific HLA alleles at a false discovery rate of 0.05. A later analysis found that TCR association rates varied across HLA loci, with DRB1 alleles showing the most associated TCRs and HLA-C alleles the fewest. Because counts were too low, about 17 rarely observed V segments, including chromosome 9 orphons, were excluded from the earlier analysis of about 500 of the donors. Most TCR sequences were seen in very few donors, while some public TCRs were found in many individuals. A later genetic analysis associated a missense DCLRE1C variant with V-gene and J-gene trimming of TCR beta chains, and an independent cohort replicated the association. Linkage disequilibrium might explain the correlated functional status among segregating V segments, but an unknown experimental factor could not be ruled out. In a later genetic analysis, fewer N-insertions in productive TCRs were reported among donors in an Asian-associated ancestry cluster than the roughly 700-donor mean. The presence/absence analyses assumed that sequencing depth was roughly uniform across donors, and that assumption may not be true. The classifier was reported to diagnose cytomegalovirus status with high specificity and sensitivity in both the original cohort and the validation cohort. An earlier analysis of several hundred of the donors showed that most TCR beta V segments appeared in productive rearrangements either about 90% or about 30% of the time, which broadly matched IMGT annotations. A cluster of highly shared sequence variants was judged likely to represent a technical artifact of the sequencing pipeline. In vitro tests confirmed that a few of the cytomegalovirus-associated TCR beta chains recognize cytomegalovirus antigens. Only TCR beta chains were sequenced in this cohort, and the absence of alpha or paired-chain data limited detectable features. According to a later analysis, most CMV-associated TCR beta chains appeared to be HLA-restricted, and the HLA associations seemed to be driven largely by CMV exposure. In a later analysis, several top co-occurrence clusters were reported to appear linked to parvovirus B19, influenza, CMV and Epstein-Barr virus. It was suggested by the authors that the approach could potentially be generalized to other disease states and immunological phenotypes. The study gave a list of some 150 TCR beta chains associated with cytomegalovirus. The only immune exposure information available for the cohort was CMV serostatus. The 87-base-pair reads could not distinguish some IMGT-functional V segments, including TRBV6-2 and TRBV6-3, so those segments were excluded. Assigning TCR associations to individual alleles was difficult when HLA alleles, especially DR and DQ, strongly co-occurred. Because HLA typing was unavailable for some donors at each locus, only the typed subset was used in association tests.

The count of this clone is one. No antigen is known for it. No base-level quality is on record; no much larger clone is a single base apart. To prepare the library, the immunoSEQ multiplex PCR assay was applied. For the multiplex PCR, a mixture combining 60 forward primers for TCR Vbeta segments and 13 reverse primers for TCR Jbeta segments was used. The CDR3 region of rearranged TCR beta genes was amplified from genomic DNA with a multiplex PCR assay. The amplified TCR beta libraries were sequenced on the Illumina HiSeq System as 87-base-pair reads. The authors' analysis ran thus. A later analysis counted around 72 million unique TCR beta chains across the approximately 700 repertoires, and roughly 11 million of these chains were shared by at least two donors. Raw reads were error-corrected and collapsed into unique sequences with a nearest-neighbor algorithm that merged closely related sequences to remove PCR and sequencing errors. V, D and J gene segments were assigned by aligning CDR3 sequences to IMGT reference sequences. For a sequence to be retained, a match of at least six nucleotides was required to both a V gene segment and a J gene segment. A rearrangement counted as productive if the CDR3 had no stop codons and remained in frame with V and J, and every other rearrangement counted as non-productive. Following IMGT convention, CDR3 was defined as the stretch from the second conserved V-encoded cysteine to the conserved J-encoded phenylalanine. In an earlier analysis of around 600 of the donors, sequences lacking an unambiguous match to a single V gene segment were excluded. In an earlier analysis of 587 of the donors, a V segment was called functional when productive rearrangements were above 56.7%, and segregating when the standard deviation between donors exceeded 5%. A statistical classification framework was built to diagnose cytomegalovirus status from the catalog of TCR beta chain sequences. In a later analysis, V and J genes were assigned by comparing TCR nucleotide sequences against IMGT/GENE-DB human TR gene sequences. The TCRdist pipeline was used in a later analysis to assign CDR3 sequences and most-parsimonious VDJ recombination scenarios. A later analysis defined each TCR beta chain by its CDR3 amino acid sequence plus V-gene family, and excluded reads lacking a unique V-gene family. As a way to deal with suspected cross-contamination and a sequencing artifact, a later analysis dropped hundreds of nucleotide sequences that were highly shared and had low generation probability. For each public chain, a later analysis derived a clonal expansion index from normalized ranks of inferred template counts within each repertoire. In a later analysis, generation probabilities were computed using a VDJ recombination model fitted to out-of-frame rearrangements, and the results were checked against IGoR. Hypergeometric tests were used in a later analysis to score TCR-TCR, TCR-HLA and TCR-CMV co-occurrence, with a repertoire-size bias correction applied to the TCR pairs. In a later analysis, false discovery rates were estimated by permuting HLA or CMV assignments 20 times. In a later analysis, co-occurring TCRs were grouped with DBSCAN, and TCRdist sequence similarity was added when clustering was performed within HLA-allele-positive subsets. For co-occurrence clustering, repertoires with fewer than 30,000 or more than 120,000 public chains were excluded, along with 4 to 6 repertoires with anomalous nucleotide sharing. TCRdb's version of the immuneACCESS table is confined to in-frame rearrangements and falls short of the full clone set. An unresolved V gene accounts for under half of the shortfall where checked; the remainder is of unknown origin. Clone size and the V and J calls come from that table; the DNA yielded D and trimming. The sample table contains about 140,000 clones; only one count was recorded for almost 85% of them. Roughly 10% of the sample is held by the ten biggest clonotypes.

The germline V gene (reference sequence) provides CDR1 LNHDA and CDR2 SQIVND. The cysteine opens and the phenylalanine closes a CDR3 of 13 amino acids. Only the CDR3 DNA is retained, 39 bases long and in frame from the first base. After removal of 7 bases from V and 2 bases from J, the junction retains 1 base not matched to a gene. The cohort comprised around 690 healthy bone marrow donors. All cohort members were sampled while nominally healthy, although unrecorded immune exposures were likely present. The donor was CMV seropositive and was included in the group of approximately 300 seropositive cohort members. A peripheral blood sample was provided by each donor, and peripheral blood mononuclear cells were used for TCR beta sequencing. Genomic DNA was extracted from the blood cell samples with the Qiagen DNeasy Blood Extraction Kit.

The clonotype was recovered from a woman aged 55 to 70 in good health and CMV-seropositive. The chain uses TRBV19 and TRBJ1-5; 8 middle bases align to TRBD1. Source material: PBMCs. In nucleotide form, the sequence is TGTGCCAGTATGACAGGGGGCAATCAGCCCCAGCATTTT. Its amino acids are CASMTGGNQPQHF.